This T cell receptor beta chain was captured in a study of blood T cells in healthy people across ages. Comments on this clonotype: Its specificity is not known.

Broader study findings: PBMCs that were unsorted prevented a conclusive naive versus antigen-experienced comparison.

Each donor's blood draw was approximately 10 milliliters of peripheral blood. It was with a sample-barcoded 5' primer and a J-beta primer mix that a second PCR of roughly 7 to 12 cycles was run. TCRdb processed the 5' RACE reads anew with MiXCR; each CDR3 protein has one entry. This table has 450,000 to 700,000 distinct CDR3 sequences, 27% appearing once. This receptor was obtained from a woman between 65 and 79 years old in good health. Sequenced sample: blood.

CDR3 amino acids: CASRPVSGNTIYF. The CDR3, as DNA: TGCGCCAGCAGGCCGGTCTCTGGAAACACCATATATTTT. The chain carries TRBV5-1 and TRBJ1-3; D is uncertain. Germline values: CDR1 SGHRS, CDR2 YFSETQ. This CDR3 has 13 amino acids. V was shortened by 5 bases and J by 0 bases, with 6 bases between the two germline ends.